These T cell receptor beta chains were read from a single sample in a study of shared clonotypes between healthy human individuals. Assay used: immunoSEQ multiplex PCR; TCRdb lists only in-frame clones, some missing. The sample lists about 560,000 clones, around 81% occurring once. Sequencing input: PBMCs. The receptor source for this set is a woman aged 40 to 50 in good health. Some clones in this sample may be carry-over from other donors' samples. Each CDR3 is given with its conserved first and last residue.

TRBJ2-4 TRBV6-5 CASSYSGLAGENIQYF
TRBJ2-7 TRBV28 CASRLSQAGSYEQYF
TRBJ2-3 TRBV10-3 CAISESIDTQYF
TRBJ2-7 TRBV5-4 CASSFGVGEQYF
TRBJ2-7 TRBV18 CASSPPGAGYEQYF
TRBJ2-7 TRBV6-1 CASNPPGIYEQYF
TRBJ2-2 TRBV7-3 CASSPQPGLGNTGELFF
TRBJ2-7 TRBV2 CATQTGDTEQYF
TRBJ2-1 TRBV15 CATSGRRDSYNEQFF
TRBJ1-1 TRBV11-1 CASSLSRSTEAFF
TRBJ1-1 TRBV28 CASSLAGLLDTEAFF
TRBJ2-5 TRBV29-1 CSVGGSGKDTETQYF
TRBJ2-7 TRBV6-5 CASSLYRGSYEQYF
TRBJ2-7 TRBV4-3 CASSQDPRGPYEQYF
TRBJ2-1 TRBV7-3 CASSLTSGRKGEQFF
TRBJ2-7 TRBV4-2 CASKMEATSYEQYF
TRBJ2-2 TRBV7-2 CASSSRGGELFF
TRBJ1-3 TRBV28 CASGGRLLSGNTIYF
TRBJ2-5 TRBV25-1 CASSLGWGETQYF
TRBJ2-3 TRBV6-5 CASSYSRAGDTQYF
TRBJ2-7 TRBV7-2 CASSLRLAGVIYEQYF
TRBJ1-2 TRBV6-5 CASREAGVGYGYTF
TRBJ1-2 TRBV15 CATSRDTGPERAYGYTF
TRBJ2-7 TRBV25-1 CASSPGTGGARSYEQYF
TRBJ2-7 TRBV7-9 CASSQGLSGLRAEQYF
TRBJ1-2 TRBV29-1 CSVEMLGRGYTF
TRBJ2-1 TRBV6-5 CASIGKWDNEQFF
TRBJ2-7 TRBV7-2 CASSDPKGEQYF
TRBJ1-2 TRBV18 CASSPLPRGGLNYGYTF
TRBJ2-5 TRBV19 CASSVRDRGAETQYF
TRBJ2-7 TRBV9 CASSVGTGGGYEQYF
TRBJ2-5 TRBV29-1 CSAGQGAWETQYF
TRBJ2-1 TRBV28 CASSSGSRGRRQFF
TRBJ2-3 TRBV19 CASSISRLAKSDTQYF
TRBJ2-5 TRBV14 CASSQDFRGRGGTQYF
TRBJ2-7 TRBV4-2 CASSQEGAGSTYEQYF
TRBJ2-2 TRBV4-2 CASSQGTSSAGELFF
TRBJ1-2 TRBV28 CASSTRVPGLDYGYTF
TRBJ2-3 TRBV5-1 CASSWTSGRVADTQYF
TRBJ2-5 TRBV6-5 CASSGSREVGETQYF
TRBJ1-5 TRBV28 CASSLSGRPQHF
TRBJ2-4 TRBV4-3 CASSQDQGLNIQYF
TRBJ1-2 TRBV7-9 CASSWDLYGYTF
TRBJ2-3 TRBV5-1 CASSLDLAGGPGTDTQYF
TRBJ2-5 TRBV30 CAWSVRSGETQYF
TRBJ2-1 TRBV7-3 CASSLTTGIMDEQFF
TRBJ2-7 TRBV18 CASSLRTNEQYF